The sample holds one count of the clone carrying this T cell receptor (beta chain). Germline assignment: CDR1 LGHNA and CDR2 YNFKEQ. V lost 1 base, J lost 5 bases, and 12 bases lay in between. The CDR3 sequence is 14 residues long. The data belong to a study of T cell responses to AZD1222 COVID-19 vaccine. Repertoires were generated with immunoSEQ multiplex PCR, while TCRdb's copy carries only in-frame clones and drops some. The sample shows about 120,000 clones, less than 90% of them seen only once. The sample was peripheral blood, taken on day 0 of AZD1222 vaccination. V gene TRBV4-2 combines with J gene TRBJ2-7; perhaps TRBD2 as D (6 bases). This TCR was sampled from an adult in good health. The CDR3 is CASSQGDSRDEQYF. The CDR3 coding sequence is TGTGCCAGCAGCCAAGGGGACTCCCGGGACGAGCAGTACTTC.